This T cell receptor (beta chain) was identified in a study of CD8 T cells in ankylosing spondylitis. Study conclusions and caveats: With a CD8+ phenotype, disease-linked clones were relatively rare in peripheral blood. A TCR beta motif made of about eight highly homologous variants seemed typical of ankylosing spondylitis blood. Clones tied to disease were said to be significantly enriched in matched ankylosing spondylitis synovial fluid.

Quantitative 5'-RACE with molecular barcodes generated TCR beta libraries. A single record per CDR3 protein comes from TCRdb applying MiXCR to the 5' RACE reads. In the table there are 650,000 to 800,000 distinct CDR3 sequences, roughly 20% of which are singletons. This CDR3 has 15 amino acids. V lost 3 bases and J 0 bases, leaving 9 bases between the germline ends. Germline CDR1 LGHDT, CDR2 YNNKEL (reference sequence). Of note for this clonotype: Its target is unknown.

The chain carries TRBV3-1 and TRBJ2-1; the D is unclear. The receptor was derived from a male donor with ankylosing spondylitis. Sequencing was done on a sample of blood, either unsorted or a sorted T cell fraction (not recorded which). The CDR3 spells CASSQTLTSYNEQFF. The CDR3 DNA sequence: TGTGCCAGCAGCCAGACCCTGACCTCCTACAATGAGCAGTTCTTC.